Listed below are T cell receptor beta chains from one sample, sequenced in a study of T cell responses to AZD1222 COVID-19 vaccine. TCRdb's copy holds only in-frame clones and misses some; the assay was immunoSEQ multiplex PCR. Of roughly 140,000 clones listed, about nine tenths were seen once; the top ten hold about 2%. The specimen was peripheral blood, collected on day 0 of AZD1222 vaccination. These receptors were taken from an adult in good health. Each CDR3 is given with its conserved first and last residue. Fields, in order: clone size, J gene, D gene, V gene, CDR3 DNA, CDR3 protein. D genes are given only for firm matches. The size field is filled for only some rows; it gives once, few, many or a size class.

>-|TRBJ1-2|TRBD1|TRBV6-5
TGTGCCAGCAGTCCTACAGGGGTTAATGGCTACACCTTC
CASSPTGVNGYTF
>-|TRBJ1-1|TRBD1|TRBV6-5
TGTGCCAGCAGAGGGACAGGACTTAACACTGAAGCTTTCTTT
CASRGTGLNTEAFF
>-|TRBJ1-5|-|TRBV2
TGTGCCAGCAGTGAGGACGGGATCAATCAGCCCCAGCATTTT
CASSEDGINQPQHF
>-|TRBJ2-7|-|TRBV14
TGTGCCAGCAGCCAAGATCACAGGAGGTACGAGCAGTACTTC
CASSQDHRRYEQYF
>-|TRBJ2-1|TRBD1|TRBV3-1/TRBV3-2
TGTGCCAGCAGCCAAGGGGGACAGTCCTCCTACAATGAGCAGTTCTTC
CASSQGGQSSYNEQFF
>-|TRBJ1-4|-|TRBV9
TGTGCCAGCAGCCCAAGAAACGTGGGGGGAACTAATGAAAAACTGTTTTTT
CASSPRNVGGTNEKLFF
>once|TRBJ2-5|-|TRBV25-1
TGTGCCAGCAGTGAAACGGACTACCAAGAGACCCAGTACTTC
CASSETDYQETQYF
>-|TRBJ1-1|-|TRBV3-1/TRBV3-2
TGTGCCAGCAGCCAGGGGACCGGCACTGAAGCTTTCTTT
CASSQGTGTEAFF
>-|TRBJ2-7|-|TRBV6-5
TGTGCCAGCAGGACTAGCTACGAGCAGTACTTC
CASRTSYEQYF
>-|TRBJ1-1|-|TRBV6-5
TGTGCCAGCAGTTACGGACAGAACACTGAAGCTTTCTTT
CASSYGQNTEAFF